These 26 T cell receptor beta chains were all obtained from the same sample, sequenced in a study of CD8 T cells in ankylosing spondylitis. Study results and limitations: The study identified a TCR beta motif of under ten highly homologous variants that appeared characteristic of ankylosing spondylitis blood.

Via MiXCR, TCRdb re-called the 5' RACE reads, giving one row per CDR3 protein. The data show 750,000 to 850,000 distinct CDR3 sequences, roughly 12% seen once. No cognate antigen is known for these TCRs. Sequences were obtained from blood, either unsorted or a sorted T cell fraction (not recorded which). Receptor source: a male donor with ankylosing spondylitis.

Only a few counts were recorded for this clonotype. J is TRBJ1-4 and V is TRBV20-1; a weak D match, TRBD1 (5 bases). V lost 4 bases, J lost 5 bases, and 11 bases lay in between. This CDR3 has 13 amino acids. Germline V CDR1 and CDR2: DFQATT, SNEGSKA (reference sequence). CDR3 in amino acids: CSATGGGNEKLFF. The CDR3 DNA reads as TGCAGTGCTACCGGGGGAGGGAATGAAAAACTGTTTTTT.

V is TRBV5-1 and J is TRBJ2-7; D gene ambiguous. The germline V and J ends were trimmed by 0 bases and 1 base, with 11 bases remaining between them. Germline lookup yields CDR1 SGHRS and CDR2 YFSETQ. The CDR3 extends over 15 amino acids. CDR3 nucleotides: TGCGCCAGCAGCTTGGGGCAGACCATATCCTACGAGCAGTACTTC. Encoded protein: CASSLGQTISYEQYF.

In this sample, this clonotype turned up a few times. The chain uses TRBV5-1 and TRBJ2-1, with 7 bases that match TRBD1. Germline V gene sequence: CDR1 SGHRS, CDR2 YFSETQ. V was pared by 4 bases and J by 1 base, with 5 bases of the junction left unmatched. This CDR3 has 15 residues. CDR3: CASSVVQGSYNEQFF. The CDR3 region has the DNA TGCGCCAGCAGCGTCGTACAGGGGTCCTACAATGAGCAGTTCTTC.

This chain links TRBV4-2 with TRBJ1-2, with 7 bases lining up with TRBD1. V lost 3 bases and J lost 2; bases outside the gene matches: 6. The CDR3 covers 15 residues. CDR1 is LGHNA and CDR2 is YNFKEQ in the germline V gene. In nucleotides, the CDR3 is TGTGCCAGCAGCCAGACCCCGGGACAGAACTATGGCTACACCTTC. Its translation: CASSQTPGQNYGYTF.

This chain joins TRBV5-1 and TRBJ2-2, with D tentatively TRBD2 (5 bases). Germline-derived CDR1 and CDR2 are SGHRS and YFSETQ. The CDR3 contains 15 residues. The V and J ends lost 0 bases and 6 bases respectively, with 12 bases between them. CDR3 DNA sequence: TGCGCCAGCAGCTTGGTATCGGGGATGGCCGGGGAGCTGTTTTTT. This gives the protein CASSLVSGMAGELFF.

This clonotype has more than one count but fewer than ten. The J gene is TRBJ2-7, the V gene TRBV4-3, with D maybe TRBD2 (5 bases). Trimming removed 4 bases from V and 5 bases from J, with 18 bases in between. Germline V lookup: CDR1 LGHNA, CDR2 YSLEER. The CDR3 is 15 residues long. The CDR3 region has the DNA TGCGCCAGCAGCCCTGGATCCGGGCTGGGAGACGAGCAGTACTTC. Amino acid sequence: CASSPGSGLGDEQYF.

The sample holds a few counts of this clonotype. The genes are TRBV5-1 and TRBJ2-2, with unresolved D. The CDR3 is 17 amino acids. Per germline, CDR1 SGHRS and CDR2 YFSETQ. V dropped 7 bases and J dropped 0 bases, with 19 bases sitting between them. The CDR3 coding sequence is TGCGCCAGCGCCCCTCGTGCCGAGGTTTCGAACACCGGGGAGCTGTTTTTT. It codes for CASAPRAEVSNTGELFF.

The rearrangement joins TRBV5-1 to TRBJ2-1, with 12 bases identical to TRBD2. This CDR3 spans 16 amino acids. Germline V gene sequence: CDR1 SGHRS, CDR2 YFSETQ. V trimming: 2 bases; J trimming: 7 bases; junction bases outside the gene matches: 7. CDR3 in DNA: TGCGCCAGCAGCTTACTAGCGGGGGGTGGTAGGAATGAGCAGTTCTTC. Translating it yields CASSLLAGGGRNEQFF.

A few counts support this clonotype. This sequence joins TRBV7-2 and TRBJ2-2; D is uncertain. Germline-derived CDR1 and CDR2 are SGHTA and FQGNSA. The CDR3 is 15 amino acids. V was cut by 4 bases and J by 5 bases, with 14 bases left in between. The CDR3 nucleotides read TGTGCCAGCAGCTCAGTAACGCTAGGAACCGGGGAGCTGTTTTTT. Translating gives CASSSVTLGTGELFF.

This clonotype has ten or more counts. The CDR3 nucleotides read TGCAGTGCTAAATGGGGCGGACAGGGCACAGATACGCAGTATTTT. Its protein is CSAKWGGQGTDTQYF. The V call is TRBV20-1, the J call TRBJ2-3, with 7 bases fitting TRBD1. Germline V gene lookup returns CDR1 DFQATT and CDR2 SNEGSKA (reference sequence). The junction had 8 bases not matched to a gene; V was cut back by 4 bases and J by 1 base. The CDR3 totals 15 residues.

The chain links TRBV5-1 to TRBJ2-7; D gene ambiguous. CDR1 and CDR2 (germline): SGHRS, YFSETQ. The V and J ends lost 0 bases and 0 bases respectively, with 7 bases between them. CDR3 length: 14 amino acids. CDR3 nucleotides: TGCGCCAGCAGCTTGGTACCCCCCTCCTACGAGCAGTACTTC. Protein product: CASSLVPPSYEQYF. Supplemented by reference TRBV5-1 and TRBJ2-7, the full variable domain reads KAGVTQTPRYLIKTRGQQVTLSCSPISGHRSVSWYQQTPGQGLQFLFEYFSETQRNKGNFPGRFSGRQFSNSRSEMNVSTLELGDSALYLCASSLVPPSYEQYFGPGTRLTVT.

This chain uses TRBV6-2 or TRBV6-3 with TRBJ1-1, with D perhaps TRBD1 (5 bases). Trimming shortened V by 8 bases and J by 5 bases, and 21 bases separated the two germline ends. The germline CDR1 and CDR2 sequences are MNHEY and SVGEGT. This CDR3 spans 15 amino acids. CDR3 in amino acids: CASLRGAGAGTEAFF. The CDR3 bases are TGTGCCAGCCTACGAGGGGCGGGTGCCGGGACTGAAGCTTTCTTT.

This clonotype appeared a few times. V usage is TRBV5-1 and J usage is TRBJ2-3, with TRBD2 matching over 7 bases. V lost 2 bases to trimming and J lost 2 bases; unmatched junction nucleotides: 8. The germline V gene has CDR1 SGHRS and CDR2 YFSETQ. The length of the CDR3 is 16 residues. The CDR3 protein is CASSLPGGTTTDTQYF. The CDR3 nucleotides are TGCGCCAGCAGCTTACCGGGGGGTACAACCACAGATACGCAGTATTTT. The complete variable domain, with remaining parts taken from reference TRBV5-1 and TRBJ2-3, reads KAGVTQTPRYLIKTRGQQVTLSCSPISGHRSVSWYQQTPGQGLQFLFEYFSETQRNKGNFPGRFSGRQFSNSRSEMNVSTLELGDSALYLCASSLPGGTTTDTQYFGPGTRLTVL.

This clonotype has just a few counts. The rearrangement uses TRBV4-3 and TRBJ1-2; the match to TRBD1 covers 9 bases. The ends lost 5 bases at V and 9 bases at J; junction bases unmatched: 13. The CDR3 consists of 15 residues. The germline V gene has CDR1 LGHNA and CDR2 YSLEER. The DNA of the CDR3 is TGCGCCAGCAGCGCGTTCCGGGACAGGGTTTTGAGCTACACCTTC. Amino acid sequence: CASSAFRDRVLSYTF.

This chain links TRBV4-1 with TRBJ2-5; D may correspond to TRBD1 or TRBD2 (6 bases each). Germline assignment: CDR1 MGHRA and CDR2 YSYEKL. The CDR3 extends over 15 amino acids. V was pared by 3 bases and J by 4 bases, with 15 bases between. CDR3 nucleotides: TGCGCCAGCAGCCAGGAAACAGGGCGGGGAGAGACCCAGTACTTC. Its protein product is CASSQETGRGETQYF.

This clonotype showed up just a few times. The V call is TRBV29-1, the J call TRBJ1-4, with a possible D match to TRBD1 (6 bases). The CDR3 loop spans 12 amino acids. Trimming pared 4 bases from V and 8 bases from J, leaving 11 bases between. Germline assignment: CDR1 SQVTM and CDR2 ANQGSEA. CDR3 in amino acids: CSVVQGSEKLFF. CDR3 nucleotides: TGCAGCGTTGTCCAGGGGAGCGAAAAACTGTTTTTT.

J is TRBJ2-4 and V is TRBV7-2; D is perhaps TRBD2 (5 bases). From germline, CDR1 is SGHTA and CDR2 FQGNSA. V was cut by 5 bases and J by 7 bases, with 15 bases left in between. There are 14 residues in the CDR3. The CDR3 here is CASSARPGGNIQYF. The CDR3 nucleotides are TGTGCCAGCAGCGCGAGACCTGGCGGGAACATTCAGTACTTC.

The chain couples TRBV20-1 to TRBJ2-5; D is possibly TRBD1 or TRBD2 (5 bases each). The CDR3 extends over 15 amino acids. The germline gives CDR1 DFQATT, CDR2 SNEGSKA (reference sequence). With 2 bases removed from V and 4 bases from J, the gap between germline ends came to 17 bases. The CDR3 DNA reads as TGCAGTGCTAGAAGTAGTAGGGACCCGGGAGAGACCCAGTACTTC. Residues: CSARSSRDPGETQYF.

This clonotype appeared a few times. V and J are TRBV20-1 and TRBJ2-1, with D unclear. The CDR3 is 12 amino acids. Germline values: CDR1 DFQATT, CDR2 SNEGSKA (reference sequence). The V end was cut by 6 bases, the J end by 2 bases, with 8 bases between. The CDR3: CSAIATYNEQFF. CDR3 bases: TGCAGTGCCATAGCAACCTACAATGAGCAGTTCTTC.

This clonotype was seen a few times. The chain recombines TRBV15 with TRBJ2-7; no definite D call. V lost 0 bases and J 2 bases, leaving 8 bases between the germline ends. This CDR3 comprises 14 residues. Per germline, CDR1 LNHNV and CDR2 YYDKDF (reference sequence). The CDR3 DNA reads as TGTGCCACCAGCAGAGATACCACAGCCTACGAGCAGTACTTC. It encodes CATSRDTTAYEQYF. Variable domain in full (rest from reference TRBV15 and TRBJ2-7): DAMVIQNPRYQVTQFGKPVTLSCSQTLNHNVMYWYQQKSSQAPKLLFHYYDKDFNNEADTPDNFQSRRPNTSFCFLDIRSPGLGDTAMYLCATSRDTTAYEQYFGPGTRLTVT.

This clonotype was seen a few times. The chain links TRBV4-1 to TRBJ2-5, with D tentatively TRBD1 (5 bases). CDR3 size: 14 residues. Germline lookup yields CDR1 MGHRA and CDR2 YSYEKL. Trimming left V 3 bases short and J 5 bases short, with 13 bases between. CDR3: CASSHGWGVETQYF. CDR3 in DNA: TGCGCCAGCAGCCATGGTTGGGGCGTTGAGACCCAGTACTTC.

A few counts support this clonotype. This chain connects TRBV7-2 to TRBJ1-1; possible D gene TRBD1, 5 bases. Trimming pared 3 bases from V and 4 bases from J, leaving 12 bases between. Germline V gene lookup returns CDR1 SGHTA and CDR2 FQGNSA. The CDR3 has 14 amino acids. CDR3 in DNA: TGTGCCAGCAGCTTCCAGGGTTTGGGCACTGAAGCTTTCTTT. Amino acids: CASSFQGLGTEAFF.

Only one count was recorded for this clonotype. The rearrangement joins TRBV20-1 to TRBJ2-1, with TRBD2 matching 16 bases. The CDR3 is made up of 16 amino acids. The ends lost 6 bases at V and 4 bases at J; junction bases unmatched: 6. Germline V lookup: CDR1 DFQATT, CDR2 SNEGSKA (reference sequence). This CDR3 reads CSALGLAGGEYNEQFF. The CDR3 coding sequence is TGCAGTGCCTTGGGACTAGCGGGAGGGGAGTACAATGAGCAGTTCTTC.

In its sample, this clonotype was seen a few times. The J gene is TRBJ2-1, the V gene TRBV4-3, with TRBD1 matching over 8 bases. With V trimmed by 0 bases and J by 2 bases, 6 bases remained unmatched. The CDR3 is 17 residues long. Germline CDR1 reads LGHNA; CDR2 reads YSLEER. The CDR3 DNA is TGCGCCAGCAGCCAAGATCCAAGCAGGGGGCCCTACAATGAGCAGTTCTTC. Its translation is CASSQDPSRGPYNEQFF.

This clonotype was counted many times. V is TRBV20-1 and J is TRBJ2-7; D might be TRBD1 or TRBD2, each matching 7 bases. The germline V gene encodes CDR1 DFQATT and CDR2 SNEGSKA (reference sequence). This CDR3 has 14 amino acids. The ends were cut back, 6 bases at V and 7 bases at J, with 22 bases in the middle. CDR3 sequence reads: CSAPNRGLTGEQYF. CDR3 sequence (DNA): TGCAGTGCGCCGAACAGGGGACTAACGGGGGAGCAGTACTTC.

This clonotype was observed a handful of times. The rearrangement links TRBV6-1 to TRBJ1-4, with 10 bases matching TRBD1. V lost 7 bases and J lost 5; bases outside the gene matches: 10. In germline, CDR1 is MNHNS, CDR2 SASEGT. This CDR3 region has 16 residues. The CDR3 reads CASIGTGVNENEKLFF. CDR3 nucleotide sequence: TGTGCCAGCATCGGGACAGGGGTCAATGAGAATGAAAAACTGTTTTTT.